Listed here is a single T cell receptor (beta chain). This entry is derived from a study of blood T cell repertoires in COVID-19. Study information: COVID-19 samples, acute and convalescent, were from the United States, Italy and Spain. T cells, B-cell-depleted T cells, or PBMCs supplied cDNA or gDNA.

Produced via immunoSEQ multiplex PCR; TCRdb's table is partial and in-frame only. Counted here are 100,000 to 150,000 clones, more than 70% occurring once; the ten biggest clones make up approximately 12%. The sample taken for sequencing was peripheral blood. The receptor was isolated from a woman aged 30 to 39 who had recovered from COVID-19.

The CDR3 region is CASSAPGQGITGELFF. The CDR3 DNA reads TGTGCCAGCAGCGCACCGGGACAGGGAATAACCGGGGAGCTGTTTTTT. This chain links TRBV9 with TRBJ2-2, with 9 positions matching TRBD1. CDR3 length: 16 amino acids. Unmatched junction bases numbered 8, after V lost 3 bases and J lost 5 bases. CDR1 is SGDLS, CDR2 YYNGEE, per germline.